Below, 19 T cell receptor beta chains from the same sample are listed, as sequenced in a study of blood T cell repertoires in COVID-19. The repertoire was sequenced with immunoSEQ multiplex PCR; TCRdb's copy has only in-frame clones and lacks some. The sample lists about 170,000 clones, approximately 89% seen once, with roughly 3.4% in the top ten. The sample comprised peripheral blood. All receptors come from a man in his 70s with acute or convalescent COVID-19.

V and J are TRBV4-2 and TRBJ2-7; the match to TRBD2 covers 11 bases. The CDR3 covers 19 residues. Per germline, CDR1 LGHNA and CDR2 YNFKEQ. V dropped 0 bases and J dropped 0; count of bases not matched to a gene: 10. For the CDR3, the DNA is TGTGCCAGCAGCCAAGATAGGTCTAGCGGGGGGCCCTTCTCCTACGAGCAGTACTTC. This sequence encodes CASSQDRSSGGPFSYEQYF.

J is TRBJ2-1 and V is TRBV27; 10 nucleotides agree with TRBD1. The CDR3 loop spans 16 amino acids. Unmatched junction bases numbered 6, after V lost 1 base and J lost 6 bases. CDR1 MNHEY and CDR2 SMNVEV come from the germline V gene (reference sequence). The CDR3 loop reads CASSLYGTGVGNEQFF. CDR3 nucleotides: TGTGCCAGCAGTTTATACGGGACAGGGGTGGGCAATGAGCAGTTCTTC.

This chain joins TRBV6-4 and TRBJ1-2; no clear D. CDR1 and CDR2 from the germline V gene are MRHNA and SNTAGT. The CDR3 has 17 amino acids. V was trimmed by 3 bases and J by 3 bases, leaving 20 bases between them. The CDR3 spells CASSEIAGILGHYGYTF. The CDR3 bases are TGTGCCAGCAGTGAAATTGCGGGGATACTTGGTCACTATGGCTACACCTTC.

The rearrangement joins TRBV4-1 to TRBJ2-7; TRBD1 matches at 8 bases. Germline-derived CDR1 and CDR2 are MGHRA and YSYEKL. This CDR3 is built from 16 residues. Trimming took 4 bases from V and 5 from J; bases not matched to a gene: 13. The CDR3: CASSRPHGTGRNEQYF. The CDR3 DNA reads TGCGCCAGCAGCCGACCTCACGGGACAGGAAGGAACGAGCAGTACTTC.

The J gene is TRBJ2-5, the V gene TRBV29-1; 12 bases match TRBD1. The CDR3 extends over 12 amino acids. Germline-derived CDR1 and CDR2 are SQVTM and ANQGSEA. V shed 7 bases, J shed 5 bases, and the junction held 2 bases outside the gene matches. CDR3 nucleotide sequence: TGCAGCGGGGGACAGGGGGCGGAGACCCAGTACTTC. It specifies CSGGQGAETQYF.

The genes are TRBV2 and TRBJ2-7, with TRBD2 matching over 12 bases. The CDR3 sequence is 15 residues long. V was clipped by 8 bases and J by 5 bases; unmatched bases: 10. CDR1 and CDR2 (germline): SNHLY, FYNNEI. The CDR3 nucleotides are TGTGCCAGCCGAAACCTAGCGGGAGGGCCCCACGAGCAGTACTTC. Encoded protein: CASRNLAGGPHEQYF.

This chain uses TRBV10-3 with TRBJ2-1, with D possibly TRBD2 on 5 matching bases. V was pared by 5 bases and J by 8 bases, with 13 bases between. Germline V gene lookup returns CDR1 ENHRY and CDR2 SYGVKD. The CDR3 has 13 amino acids. The chain's CDR3 is CAISHGLSDEQFF. CDR3 DNA sequence: TGTGCCATCAGTCACGGACTTAGCGATGAGCAGTTCTTC.

The rearrangement joins TRBV7-8 to TRBJ1-2; TRBD1 agrees at 11 bases. Germline CDR1 is SGHVS and CDR2 is FQNEAQ. Trimming removed 2 bases from V and 6 bases from J; junction bases left unmatched: 11. The CDR3 is made up of 17 amino acids. The CDR3 DNA is TGTGCCAGCAGCTTATCATTGACCGGGACAGGGGGAGATGGCTACACCTTC. As protein: CASSLSLTGTGGDGYTF.

In its sample, this clone was seen a few times. The chain has TRBV6-1 and TRBJ1-6; D unresolved. The CDR3 has 13 residues. Deletions cut 1 base from V and 9 bases from J, with 7 bases between. Germline V gene sequence: CDR1 MNHNS, CDR2 SASEGT. The CDR3 protein is CASSEGEFSPLHF. The DNA for the CDR3 is TGTGCCAGCAGTGAAGGGGAGTTTTCACCCCTCCACTTT.

CDR3 loop: CASSMLTGPKEWSVPQHF. The CDR3, as DNA: TGTGCCAGCAGCATGCTGACAGGTCCGAAAGAATGGTCCGTGCCCCAGCATTTT. V is TRBV21-1 and J is TRBJ1-5; TRBD1, the table's D call, was not compared with the DNA. TRBV21-1 is deemed a pseudogene. This CDR3 is 18 amino acids long.

The J gene is TRBJ1-4, the V gene TRBV28, with a possible D match to TRBD1 (5 bases). Trimming took off 6 bases at V and 0 bases at J, with 20 bases between the two ends. This CDR3 is 18 amino acids long. From germline, CDR1 is MDHEN and CDR2 SYDVKM. CDR3 region: CASRSLQTWGATNEKLFF. The CDR3 DNA reads as TGTGCCAGCAGGAGCCTCCAAACTTGGGGGGCAACTAATGAAAAACTGTTTTTT.

In this sample, this clone turned up a few times. Sequence at one end of the junction differs from germline and may be a read error. The chain couples TRBV19 to TRBJ1-1; possible D gene TRBD1, 6 bases. This CDR3 region has 14 residues. Germline V gene sequence: CDR1 LNHDA, CDR2 SQIVND (reference sequence). In DNA, the CDR3 is TGTGCCAGTAGGCAACACGGGAGGGACACCGAAGCTTTCTTT. Protein: CASRQHGRDTEAFF.

J is TRBJ1-1 and V is TRBV24-1; tentatively, D is TRBD1 (5 bases). The CDR3 length is 15 residues. Trimming left V 2 bases short and J 3 bases short, with 12 bases between. Germline V CDR1 and CDR2: KGHDR, SFDVKD. CDR3 bases: TGTGCCACCAGTGATTCCCGTACGGGGGACACTGAAGCTTTCTTT. Amino acid sequence: CATSDSRTGDTEAFF.

The chain has TRBV19 and TRBJ2-1; no reliable D call. The CDR3 spans 13 residues. Germline V gives CDR1 LNHDA, CDR2 SQIVND (reference sequence). With 3 bases removed from V and 8 bases from J, the gap between germline ends came to 11 bases. CDR3 amino acids: CASSIELSDEQFF. The CDR3 DNA is TGTGCCAGTAGTATCGAACTAAGCGATGAGCAGTTCTTC. Looking up the rest from reference TRBV19 and TRBJ2-1 gives the full variable domain: DGGITQSPKYLFRKEGQNVTLSCEQNLNHDAMYWYRQDPGQGLRLIYYSQIVNDFQKGDIAEGYSVSREKKESFPLTVTSAQKNPTAFYLCASSIELSDEQFFGPGTRLTVL.

V usage is TRBV7-2 and J usage is TRBJ2-3; 8 bases line up with TRBD2. The CDR3 extends over 13 amino acids. Germline CDR1 reads SGHTA; CDR2 reads FQGNSA. The J segment lost 7 bases and the V segment lost 4 bases, leaving 4 bases of the junction unmatched. The CDR3 protein is CASSSGTRNTQYF. In DNA, the CDR3 is TGTGCCAGCAGCTCCGGGACTAGGAATACGCAGTATTTT.

This sequence joins TRBV12-5 and TRBJ1-1; tentatively, D is TRBD1 (6 bases). The CDR3 sequence is 15 residues long. Germline CDR1 and CDR2: LGHNT and FRNRAP. Trimming removed 7 bases from V and 4 bases from J, with 19 bases in between. The CDR3: CASEWGGPVGTEAFF. CDR3 sequence (DNA): TGTGCTAGTGAATGGGGGGGGCCGGTTGGCACTGAAGCTTTCTTT.

The J gene is TRBJ1-2, the V gene TRBV5-1, with D perhaps TRBD1 (5 bases). Germline CDR1 SGHRS, CDR2 YFSETQ. Between the trimmed V and J ends, which lost 3 bases and 6 bases, there was a span of 21 bases. The length of the CDR3 is 16 residues. The CDR3 protein is CASSSSGRGSSNGYTF. CDR3 bases: TGCGCCAGCAGCTCGAGCGGGAGGGGCTCATCCAATGGCTACACCTTC.

The chain is built from TRBV27 and TRBJ2-7; 9 positions match TRBD2. The CDR3 has 14 amino acids. Germline-derived CDR1 and CDR2 are MNHEY and SMNVEV (reference sequence). J gave up 6 bases and V 1 base, and 4 bases lay outside the gene matches. CDR3 residues: CASSLLAGGSEQYF. The CDR3 DNA sequence: TGTGCCAGCAGTTTATTGGCGGGAGGGTCCGAGCAGTACTTC.

This clone was observed a single time. CDR3 in amino acids: CASSSQGAGWYGYTF. The CDR3 bases are TGTGCCAGCAGCTCCCAGGGGGCAGGATGGTATGGCTACACCTTC. The chain has TRBV5-6 and TRBJ1-2; 8 nucleotides agree with TRBD1. J was trimmed by 5 bases and V by 3 bases; bases with no gene match: 9. The germline V gene has CDR1 SGHDT and CDR2 YYEEEE. The CDR3 covers 15 residues.